The 30 T cell receptor beta chains reported below all come from one sample, sequenced in a study of metastatic and nonmetastatic thyroid tumors. There were no patients who had received any treatment before thyroid surgery. TCRdb re-called the PCR reads through MiXCR. Of 15,000 to 20,000 clones listed, roughly 20% are singletons. Sequencing was carried out using adjacent normal tissue. These receptors came from a female donor with papillary thyroid cancer or a benign thyroid nodule (not recorded which). Some clones in this sample may be carry-over from other donors' samples.

The rearrangement joins TRBV7-2 to TRBJ2-1; D is possibly TRBD2 (6 bases). Germline assignment: CDR1 SGHTA and CDR2 FQGNSA. V was pared by 5 bases and J by 10 bases, with 18 bases between. The length of the CDR3 is 14 residues. The CDR3 DNA follows: TGTGCCAGCAGCATAGAGGCGGGACCCCCGGAGCAGTTCTTC. Amino acids: CASSIEAGPPEQFF.

This clone was counted only a few times. Compared with germline, one end of the junction differs, possibly owing to a read error. This sequence joins TRBV6-5 and TRBJ1-2, with 7 nucleotides matching TRBD1. CDR3 length: 13 amino acids. Germline loops: CDR1 MNHEY, CDR2 SVGAGI. The CDR3 nucleotides read TGTACCAGCAGTTACGGGACAGCCTATGGCTACCCGTTC. The encoded protein is CTSSYGTAYGYPF.

About this clone: Given the absence of the conserved phenylalanine or tryptophan at the CDR3 end, a read error is likely. V usage is TRBV5-1 and J usage is TRBJ2-7; D unclear. Germline V gene sequence: CDR1 SGHRS, CDR2 YFSETQ. V was clipped by 2 bases and J by 3 bases, with 9 bases between them. This CDR3 is built from 13 residues. The CDR3 DNA is TGCGCCAGCAGCTTAGGGCAGGACTACGAGCAGTACCTC. It yields the protein CASSLGQDYEQYL.

This clone was observed at least ten times. Other nucleotide sequences in the sample specify the same CDR3. The chain carries TRBV5-4 and TRBJ1-1; D uncertain. V was trimmed by 3 bases and J by 1 base, leaving 13 bases between them. The CDR3 extends over 15 amino acids. The germline V gene encodes CDR1 SGHNT and CDR2 YYREEE (reference sequence). Written as DNA, the CDR3 is TGTGCCAGCAGCTCGCGCCGGGCAAAGAACACTGAAGCTTTCTTT. As protein: CASSSRRAKNTEAFF.

This chain links TRBV5-1 with TRBJ1-2, with a weak D call TRBD1 (5 bases). From germline, CDR1 is SGHRS and CDR2 YFSETQ. Deletions cut 3 bases from V and 1 base from J, with 16 bases between. This CDR3 spans 16 amino acids. CDR3 residues: CASSSQGVERNYGYTF. The CDR3 DNA follows: TGCGCCAGCAGCTCGCAAGGGGTAGAGCGTAACTATGGCTACACCTTC.

Relative to its sample, this clone is medium-sized. This rearrangement joins TRBV28 to TRBJ2-7; D is undetermined. This CDR3 has 12 residues. Per germline, CDR1 MDHEN and CDR2 SYDVKM. Trimming left V 2 bases short and J 4 bases short, with 6 bases between. CDR3 region: CASSLTQYEQYF. CDR3 nucleotide sequence: TGTGCCAGCAGTTTAACGCAGTACGAGCAGTACTTC.

Of note for this clone: A much more abundant neighbour one base away suggests this may be a read error. Additional DNA sequences in this sample encode the identical CDR3. J is TRBJ1-3 and V is TRBV11-1; possibly TRBD1 for D (5 bases). The CDR3 contains 21 residues. Trimming removed 0 bases at V and 0 bases at J, with 24 bases between. CDR1 and CDR2 (germline): SGHAT, FQDESV (reference sequence). CDR3 coding DNA: TGTGCCAGCAGCTTAGCCTTTATTGGGGGAGGAAGCGGGGTCTCTGGAAACACCATATATTTT. Amino acid sequence: CASSLAFIGGGSGVSGNTIYF. Full variable domain (remainder filled in from reference TRBV11-1 and TRBJ1-3): EAEVAQSPRYKITEKSQAVAFWCDPISGHATLYWYRQILGQGPELLVQFQDESVVDDSQLPKDRFSAERLKGVDSTLKIQPAELGDSAMYLCASSLAFIGGGSGVSGNTIYFGEGSWLTVV.

This CDR3 is CASSLGANTEAFF. The DNA for the CDR3 is TGCGCCAGCAGCTTGGGAGCGAACACTGAAGCTTTCTTT. The V call is TRBV5-1, the J call TRBJ1-1; the D is unclear. With 0 bases removed from V and 1 base from J, the gap between germline ends came to 4 bases. The CDR3 has 13 residues. The germline V gene encodes CDR1 SGHRS and CDR2 YFSETQ.

This clone is medium-sized in the sample. The rearrangement joins TRBV6-4 to TRBJ2-3; D is tentatively TRBD1 or TRBD2 (5 bases each). The V gene's germline CDR1 is MRHNA and CDR2 SNTAGT. Trimming stripped 0 bases from V and 0 bases from J, with 13 bases between. CDR3 length: 17 residues. As DNA, the CDR3 is TGTGCCAGCAGTGACTCGGAGTTGGGGGTGAGCACAGATACGCAGTATTTT. Its translation: CASSDSELGVSTDTQYF.

The V and J genes are TRBV4-1 and TRBJ1-2; D gene ambiguous. The length of the CDR3 is 15 residues. Trimming took off 1 base at V and 8 bases at J, with 17 bases between the two ends. Germline assignment: CDR1 MGHRA and CDR2 YSYEKL. CDR3 amino acids: CASSQVGQERRGYTF. The CDR3 DNA follows: TGCGCCAGCAGCCAAGTAGGTCAGGAACGAAGAGGCTACACCTTC.

By sample share, this clone is medium-sized. The V gene is TRBV5-1, the J gene TRBJ2-7; 10 bases map to TRBD2. This CDR3 is 18 amino acids long. Germline V gene data show CDR1 as SGHRS and CDR2 as YFSETQ. V shed 0 bases and J 2 bases; nucleotides not matched to a gene: 11. As DNA, the CDR3 is TGCGCCAGCAGCTTGGAGCGGGTTGGTAGCGGGAGGACCTACGAGCAGTACTTC. Translating it yields CASSLERVGSGRTYEQYF.

Judged by abundance, this clone is medium-sized. This chain connects TRBV6-2 or TRBV6-3 to TRBJ1-2, with unresolved D. Germline CDR1 reads MNHEY; CDR2 reads SVGEGT. V lost 2 bases, J lost 2 bases, and 12 bases lay in between. CDR3 length: 15 amino acids. In nucleotides, the CDR3 is TGTGCCAGCAGTTACCCCCAGGACGGGAACTATGGCTACACCTTC. It is translated as CASSYPQDGNYGYTF.

This clone was detected a few times. V usage is TRBV6-1 and J usage is TRBJ1-3, with D uncertain. Per germline, CDR1 MNHNS and CDR2 SASEGT. V was cut by 2 bases and J by 0 bases, with 11 bases left in between. This CDR3 region has 16 residues. CDR3 region: CASSEPGKGSGNTIYF. The CDR3 region has the DNA TGTGCCAGCAGTGAACCGGGGAAAGGCTCTGGAAACACCATATATTTT.

The chain is built from TRBV6-1 and TRBJ1-1; a weak D match, TRBD1 (6 bases). Per germline, CDR1 MNHNS and CDR2 SASEGT. This CDR3 is 15 amino acids long. Trimming took 5 bases from V and 3 from J, leaving 16 bases between them. The CDR3 reads CASSLRTVGHTEAFF. CDR3 DNA sequence: TGTGCCAGCAGTCTTCGGACAGTGGGGCACACTGAAGCTTTCTTT.

Comments on this clone: Since no conserved phenylalanine or tryptophan closes the CDR3, a read error is the likely cause. The rearrangement uses TRBV10-1 and TRBJ2-7, with D uncertain. The CDR3 sequence is 16 residues long. Germline lookup yields CDR1 WNHNN and CDR2 SYGVQD (reference sequence). CDR3 protein: CDSSVFSQFLSYEQYI. CDR3 DNA sequence: TGCGACAGCAGTGTATTCAGCCAATTCCTTTCCTACGAGCAGTACATC.

There are many counts of this clone. CDR3 in amino acids: CASSLAGTSGITDTQYF. CDR3 sequence (DNA): TGCGCCAGCAGCTTGGCCGGGACTAGCGGGATCACAGATACGCAGTATTTT. The rearrangement joins TRBV5-1 to TRBJ2-3, with TRBD2 matching over 13 bases. Germline assignment: CDR1 SGHRS and CDR2 YFSETQ. This CDR3 has 17 amino acids. The V and J ends lost 0 bases and 2 bases, in that order; junction bases with no gene match: 3.

This clone was observed at least ten times. V gene TRBV10-3 combines with J gene TRBJ2-1, with a possible D match to TRBD1 (5 bases). Germline assignment: CDR1 ENHRY and CDR2 SYGVKD. The CDR3 spans 19 residues. Trimming removed 6 bases from V and 6 bases from J, with 30 bases in between. This chain's CDR3 is CAISPQRRSLLFGANEQFF. CDR3 sequence (DNA): TGTGCCATCAGCCCCCAAAGAAGGAGCCTTCTATTTGGGGCCAATGAGCAGTTCTTC.

The J gene is TRBJ2-7, the V gene TRBV5-4; TRBD1 agrees at 11 bases. J gave up 6 bases and V 2 bases, and 4 bases lay outside the gene matches. The V gene's germline CDR1 is SGHNT and CDR2 YYREEE (reference sequence). The CDR3 totals 14 residues. CDR3 protein: CASSFGTGGFEQYF. The CDR3 nucleotides are TGTGCCAGCAGCTTCGGGACAGGGGGGTTCGAGCAGTACTTC.

The table lists this clone with a few counts. The genes are TRBV25-1 and TRBJ1-4, with 10 nucleotides matching TRBD1. The CDR3 is made up of 15 amino acids. V lost 3 bases to trimming and J lost 15 bases; unmatched junction nucleotides: 13. Germline V CDR1 and CDR2: MGHDK, SYGVNS. CDR3 nucleotide sequence: TGTGCCAGCAGTGACTCCGGGACAGGGGATGACAAATTGTTTTTT. Translated, it gives CASSDSGTGDDKLFF.

This clone was found a few times. The chain links TRBV12-3 or TRBV12-4 to TRBJ1-6, with 8 bases lining up with TRBD1. CDR3 length equals 16 residues. J gave up 5 bases and V 6 bases, and 9 bases lay outside the gene matches. CDR3 residues: CASRPHGTGDNSPLHF. The CDR3 nucleotides are TGTGCCAGCAGACCACATGGGACAGGCGATAATTCACCCCTCCACTTT.

This clone was observed at least ten times. This rearrangement joins TRBV20-1 to TRBJ2-1; 10 positions match TRBD1. The V segment lost 3 bases and the J segment 10 bases; nucleotides outside the gene matches: 9. Germline CDR1 reads DFQATT; CDR2 reads SNEGSKA (reference sequence). The CDR3 extends over 14 amino acids. CDR3: CSARVGQGVREQFF. The CDR3 bases are TGCAGTGCTAGGGTAGGACAGGGGGTCAGAGAGCAGTTCTTC.

This chain joins TRBV2 and TRBJ1-3; D gene uncertain. Trimming cost V 4 bases and J 1 base, with 14 bases left between them. Germline V lookup: CDR1 SNHLY, CDR2 FYNNEI. The length of the CDR3 is 16 residues. The CDR3 DNA reads TGTGCCAGCAGTGGCTTCGCACAGTCATCTGGAAACACCATATATTTT. It specifies CASSGFAQSSGNTIYF.

This clone was observed a handful of times. The rearrangement uses TRBV28 and TRBJ1-1; D not resolved. From germline, CDR1 is MDHEN and CDR2 SYDVKM. The V end was cut by 8 bases, the J end by 6 bases, with 16 bases between. The CDR3 has 13 amino acids. This CDR3 is CASPPQLPAEAFF. As DNA, the CDR3 is TGTGCCAGCCCCCCACAGCTCCCAGCTGAAGCTTTCTTT.

As regards this clone: Mismatch with germline at one junction end may stem from a read error. The CDR3 DNA reads as TGTGCCATCAGCTCTGCGGGGGATGAGCAGCTCTTC. It specifies CAISSAGDEQLF. The V call is TRBV13, the J call TRBJ2-1; TRBD2 aligns across 7 bases. This CDR3 is 12 amino acids long. Germline CDR1 is PRHDT and CDR2 is FYEKMQ (reference sequence). Full variable domain (outside the CDR3, taken from reference TRBV13 and TRBJ2-1): AAGVIQSPRHLIKEKRETATLKCYPIPRHDTVYWYQQGPGQDPQFLISFYEKMQSDKGSIPDRFSAQQFSDYHSELNMSSLELGDSALYFCAISSAGDEQLFGPGTRLTVL.

The table lists this clone with many counts. The V and J genes are TRBV14 and TRBJ1-2, with TRBD1 as a possible D gene (5 bases). The CDR3 is made up of 15 amino acids. Per germline, CDR1 SGHDN and CDR2 FVKESK. V gave up 1 base and J gave up 4 bases, with 13 bases separating them. The CDR3, as DNA: TGTGCCAGCAGCCAAGTGGCGGGGGGGATCTATGGCTACACCTTC. Translation: CASSQVAGGIYGYTF. The entire variable domain, with the rest obtained from reference TRBV14 and TRBJ1-2, is as follows: EAGVTQFPSHSVIEKGQTVTLRCDPISGHDNLYWYRRVMGKEIKFLLHFVKESKQDESGMPNNRFLAERTGGTYSTLKVQPAELEDSGVYFCASSQVAGGIYGYTFGSGTRLTVV.

This clone was seen a handful of times. The chain carries TRBV28 and TRBJ2-7; D is undetermined. V shed 5 bases and J shed 7 bases, with 18 bases lying between them. Germline values: CDR1 MDHEN, CDR2 SYDVKM. The CDR3 length is 14 residues. Here the CDR3 DNA reads TGTGCCAGCAGTAGCCCGTGGAGCATGGGGGAGCAGTACTTC. Its protein is CASSSPWSMGEQYF.

This clone was found once. Relative to the germline gene, one junction end is altered; a read error may explain this. The J gene is TRBJ2-3, the V gene TRBV5-1; unclear D gene. Germline CDR1 and CDR2: SGHRS and YFSETQ. The CDR3 extends over 14 amino acids. Here the CDR3 DNA reads TGCGCCAGCATGGGGTGTCTAGACACACATACGCAGTATTTT. Amino acids: CASMGCLDTHTQYF. Looking up the rest from reference TRBV5-1 and TRBJ2-3 gives the full variable domain: KAGVTQTPRYLIKTRGQQVTLSCSPISGHRSVSWYQQTPGQGLQFLFEYFSETQRNKGNFPGRFSGRQFSNSRSEMNVSTLELGDSALYLCASMGCLDTHTQYFGPGTRLTVL.

The rearrangement joins TRBV7-3 to TRBJ2-1; 9 positions match TRBD2. Trimming cost V 2 bases and J 11 bases; bases outside gene matches: 10. The CDR3 has 15 residues. Germline CDR1 is SGHTA and CDR2 is FQGTGA. The CDR3 DNA sequence: TGTGCCAGCAGCTTAGGCGGGAGGGCCGTTAATAAGCAGTTCTTC. It yields the protein CASSLGGRAVNKQFF.

This clone was counted a few times. V usage is TRBV28 and J usage is TRBJ1-2; 9 positions agree with TRBD1. After removal of 4 bases from V and 8 bases from J, the junction contained 8 bases not matched to a gene. This CDR3 is built from 14 residues. Per germline, CDR1 MDHEN and CDR2 SYDVKM. The CDR3 here is CASSSITGGIGYTF. Here the CDR3 DNA reads TGTGCCAGCAGTTCCATCACAGGGGGCATAGGCTACACCTTC.

This clone was counted at least ten times. The chain couples TRBV11-2 to TRBJ2-1; 9 bases match TRBD1. This CDR3 comprises 16 residues. V shed 2 bases, J shed 6 bases, and the junction held 8 bases outside the gene matches. From germline, CDR1 is SGHAT and CDR2 FQNNGV. This CDR3 reads CASSLRAGDRANEQFF. In DNA, the CDR3 is TGTGCCAGCAGCTTAAGGGCGGGGGACAGGGCCAATGAGCAGTTCTTC.